The clone carrying this T cell receptor beta chain was counted many times. Its antigen is still unknown. The data originate from a study of T cells in Graves' hyperthyroidism and ophthalmopathy. This CDR3 is built from 15 residues. With 1 base clipped from V and 2 bases from J, the junction kept 4 bases outside the gene matches. From germline, CDR1 is SGHAT and CDR2 FQNNGV. Diagnosis relied on clinical symptoms, serum thyroxine and TRAb, thyroid ultrasound and orbital computed tomography. Study-level findings and limits: Clonotypes that were expanded in thyroid above 0.001 mostly appeared in blood too.

TCR beta CDR3 regions were amplified from RNA. Carried out on the TCR CDR3, a first-round RT-PCR used the HTBI primer set. Via MiXCR, TCRdb re-called the multiplex PCR reads, giving one row per CDR3 protein. The sample carries more than 350,000 distinct CDR3 sequences, about 16% recorded once. The rearrangement uses TRBV11-2 and TRBJ2-5, with 7 bases fitting TRBD1. Sequencing input: blood. The source of this sequence is a woman aged 55-69 years with Graves' ophthalmopathy. CDR3 region: CASSLARGQQETQYF. The CDR3 DNA is TGTGCCAGCAGCTTAGCCAGGGGACAGCAAGAGACCCAGTACTTC.